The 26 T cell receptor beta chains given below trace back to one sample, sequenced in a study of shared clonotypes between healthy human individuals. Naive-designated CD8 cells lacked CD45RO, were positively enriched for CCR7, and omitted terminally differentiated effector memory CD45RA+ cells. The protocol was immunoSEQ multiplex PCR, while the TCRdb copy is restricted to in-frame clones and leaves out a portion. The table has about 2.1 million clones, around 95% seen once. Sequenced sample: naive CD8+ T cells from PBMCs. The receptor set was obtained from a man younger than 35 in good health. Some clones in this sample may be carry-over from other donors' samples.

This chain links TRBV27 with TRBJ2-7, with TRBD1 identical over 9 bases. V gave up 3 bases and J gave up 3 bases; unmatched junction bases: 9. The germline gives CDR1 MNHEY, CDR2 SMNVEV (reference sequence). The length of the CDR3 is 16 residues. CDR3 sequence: CASSFSRGDRDYEQYF. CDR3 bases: TGTGCCAGCAGTTTTTCCAGAGGGGACAGGGACTACGAGCAGTACTTC.

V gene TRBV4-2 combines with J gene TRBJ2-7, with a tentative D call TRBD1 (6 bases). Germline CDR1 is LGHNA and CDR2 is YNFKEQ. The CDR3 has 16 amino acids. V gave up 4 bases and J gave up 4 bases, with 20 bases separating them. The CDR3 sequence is CASSLSPGGYGYEQYF. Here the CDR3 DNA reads TGTGCCAGCAGCCTCTCCCCTGGGGGCTACGGGTACGAGCAGTACTTC.

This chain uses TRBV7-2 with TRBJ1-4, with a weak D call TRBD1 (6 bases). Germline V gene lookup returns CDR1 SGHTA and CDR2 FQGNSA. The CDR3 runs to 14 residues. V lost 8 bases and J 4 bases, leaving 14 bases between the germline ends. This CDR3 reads CASRDRQDNEKLFF. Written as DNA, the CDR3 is TGTGCCAGCCGCGATCGACAGGATAATGAAAAACTGTTTTTT.

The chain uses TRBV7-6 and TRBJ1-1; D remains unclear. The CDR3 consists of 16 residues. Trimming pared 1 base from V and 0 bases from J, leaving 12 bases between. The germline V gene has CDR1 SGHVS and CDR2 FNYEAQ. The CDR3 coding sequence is TGTGCCAGCAGCTTAGTTTCGTTCGTCGTGAACACTGAAGCTTTCTTT. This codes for CASSLVSFVVNTEAFF.

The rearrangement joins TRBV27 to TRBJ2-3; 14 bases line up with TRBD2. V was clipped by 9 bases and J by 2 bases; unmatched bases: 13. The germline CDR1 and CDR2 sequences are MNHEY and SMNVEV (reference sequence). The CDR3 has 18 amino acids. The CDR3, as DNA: TGTGCCAGTTCGACCCTAGGGACTAGCGGGGGCAACACAGATACGCAGTATTTT. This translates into CASSTLGTSGGNTDTQYF.

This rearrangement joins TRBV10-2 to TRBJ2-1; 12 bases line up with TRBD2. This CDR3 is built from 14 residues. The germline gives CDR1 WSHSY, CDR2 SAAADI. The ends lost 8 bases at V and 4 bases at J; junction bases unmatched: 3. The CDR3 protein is CASFGLAGYNEQFF. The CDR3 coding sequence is TGCGCCAGCTTCGGACTAGCGGGGTACAATGAGCAGTTCTTC.

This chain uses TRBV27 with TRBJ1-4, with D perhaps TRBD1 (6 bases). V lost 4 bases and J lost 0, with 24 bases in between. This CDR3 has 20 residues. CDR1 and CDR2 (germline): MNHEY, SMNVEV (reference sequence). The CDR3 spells CASSSLLSRDTSATNEKLFF. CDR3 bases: TGTGCCAGCAGTTCCTTACTCTCCCGGGACACCTCAGCAACTAATGAAAAACTGTTTTTT.

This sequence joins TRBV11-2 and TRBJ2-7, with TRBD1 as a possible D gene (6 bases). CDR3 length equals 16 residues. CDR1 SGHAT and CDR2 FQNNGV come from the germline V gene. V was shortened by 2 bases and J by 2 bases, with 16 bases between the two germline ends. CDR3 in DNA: TGTGCCAGCAGCTTATTCTCAGGGGCCCCCACCTACGAGCAGTACTTC. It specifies CASSLFSGAPTYEQYF.

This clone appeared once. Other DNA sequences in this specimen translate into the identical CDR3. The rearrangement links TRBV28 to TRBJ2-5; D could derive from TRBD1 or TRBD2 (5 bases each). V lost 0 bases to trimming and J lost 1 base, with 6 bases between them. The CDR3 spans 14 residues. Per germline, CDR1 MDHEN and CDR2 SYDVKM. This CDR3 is CASSLWGTQETQYF. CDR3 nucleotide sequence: TGTGCCAGCAGTTTATGGGGGACCCAAGAGACCCAGTACTTC.

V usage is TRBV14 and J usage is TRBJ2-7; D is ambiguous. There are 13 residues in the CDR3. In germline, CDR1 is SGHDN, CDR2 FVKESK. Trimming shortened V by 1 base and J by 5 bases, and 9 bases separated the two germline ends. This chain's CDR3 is CASSQVGGHEQYF. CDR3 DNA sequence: TGTGCCAGCAGCCAAGTTGGTGGTCACGAGCAGTACTTC.

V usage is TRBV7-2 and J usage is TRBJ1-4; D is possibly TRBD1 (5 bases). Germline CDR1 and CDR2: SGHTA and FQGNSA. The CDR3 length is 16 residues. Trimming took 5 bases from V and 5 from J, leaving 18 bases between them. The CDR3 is CASSPRENKGNEKLFF. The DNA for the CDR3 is TGTGCCAGCAGCCCCCGAGAGAATAAGGGGAATGAAAAACTGTTTTTT.

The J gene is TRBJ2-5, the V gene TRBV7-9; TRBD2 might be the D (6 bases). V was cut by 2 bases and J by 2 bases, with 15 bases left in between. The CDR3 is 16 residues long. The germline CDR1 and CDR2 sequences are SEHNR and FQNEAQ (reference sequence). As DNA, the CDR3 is TGTGCCAGCAGCTTAACGGGACTTTTCGGGCAAGAGACCCAGTACTTC. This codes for CASSLTGLFGQETQYF.

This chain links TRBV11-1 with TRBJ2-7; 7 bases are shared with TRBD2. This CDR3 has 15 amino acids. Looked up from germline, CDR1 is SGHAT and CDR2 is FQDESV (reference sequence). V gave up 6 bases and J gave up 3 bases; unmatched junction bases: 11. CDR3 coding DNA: TGTGCCAGCAGTCAGTTCCGCGGGAGTGGCTACGAGCAGTACTTC. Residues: CASSQFRGSGYEQYF.

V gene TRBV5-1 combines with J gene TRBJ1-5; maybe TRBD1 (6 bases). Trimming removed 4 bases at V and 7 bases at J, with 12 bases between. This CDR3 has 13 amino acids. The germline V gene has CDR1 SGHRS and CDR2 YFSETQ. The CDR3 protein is CASSPDSGQPQHF. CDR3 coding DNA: TGCGCCAGCAGCCCGGACAGTGGACAGCCCCAGCATTTT.

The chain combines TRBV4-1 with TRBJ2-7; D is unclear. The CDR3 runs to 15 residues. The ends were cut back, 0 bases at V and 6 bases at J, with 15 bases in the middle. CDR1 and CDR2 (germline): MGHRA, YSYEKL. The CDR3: CASSQDRSATREQYF. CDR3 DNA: TGCGCCAGCAGCCAAGATCGGTCCGCGACGCGCGAGCAGTACTTC.

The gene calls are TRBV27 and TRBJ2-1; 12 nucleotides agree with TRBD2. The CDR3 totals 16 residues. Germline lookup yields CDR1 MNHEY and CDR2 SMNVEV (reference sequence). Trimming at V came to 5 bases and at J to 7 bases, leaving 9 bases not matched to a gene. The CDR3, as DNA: TGTGCCAGCAGTGACGGACTAGCGGGGACTTATAATGAGCAGTTCTTC. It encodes CASSDGLAGTYNEQFF.

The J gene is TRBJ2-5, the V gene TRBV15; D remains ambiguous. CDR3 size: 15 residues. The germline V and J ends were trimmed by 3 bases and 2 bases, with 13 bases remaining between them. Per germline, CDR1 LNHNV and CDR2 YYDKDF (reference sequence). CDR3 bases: TGTGCCACCAGCAGCCCCTGGACCACGCAAGAGACCCAGTACTTC. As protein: CATSSPWTTQETQYF.

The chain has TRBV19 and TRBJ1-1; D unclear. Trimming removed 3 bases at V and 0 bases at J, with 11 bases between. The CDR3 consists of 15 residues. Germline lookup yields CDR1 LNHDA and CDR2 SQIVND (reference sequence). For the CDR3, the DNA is TGTGCCAGTAGTATCATCCCAAGCCTGAACACTGAAGCTTTCTTT. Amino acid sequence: CASSIIPSLNTEAFF.

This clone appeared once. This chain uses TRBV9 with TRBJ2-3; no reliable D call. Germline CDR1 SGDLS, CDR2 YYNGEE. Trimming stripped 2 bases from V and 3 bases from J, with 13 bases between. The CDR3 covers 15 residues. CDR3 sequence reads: CASSVQNSLTDTQYF. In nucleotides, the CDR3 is TGTGCCAGCAGCGTTCAGAATTCCCTAACAGATACGCAGTATTTT. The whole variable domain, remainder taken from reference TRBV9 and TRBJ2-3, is DSGVTQTPKHLITATGQRVTLRCSPRSGDLSVYWYQQSLDQGLQFLIQYYNGEERAKGNILERFSAQQFPDLHSELNLSSLELGDSALYFCASSVQNSLTDTQYFGPGTRLTVL.

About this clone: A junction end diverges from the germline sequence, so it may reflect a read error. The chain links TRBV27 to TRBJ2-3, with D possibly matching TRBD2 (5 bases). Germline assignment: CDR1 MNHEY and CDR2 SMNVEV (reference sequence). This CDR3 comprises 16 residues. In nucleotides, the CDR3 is TGTGTCAGCAGTGGAACTAGATACCCTAGCACAGATACGCAGTATTTT. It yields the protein CVSSGTRYPSTDTQYF.

The CDR3 here is CAISESGEWAKNIQYF. For the CDR3, the DNA is TGTGCCATCAGTGAGTCTGGGGAGTGGGCCAAAAACATTCAGTACTTC. The chain carries TRBV10-3 and TRBJ2-4, with D possibly matching TRBD2 (5 bases). The CDR3 covers 16 residues. With 0 bases removed from V and 1 base from J, the gap between germline ends came to 10 bases. Germline lookup yields CDR1 ENHRY and CDR2 SYGVKD.

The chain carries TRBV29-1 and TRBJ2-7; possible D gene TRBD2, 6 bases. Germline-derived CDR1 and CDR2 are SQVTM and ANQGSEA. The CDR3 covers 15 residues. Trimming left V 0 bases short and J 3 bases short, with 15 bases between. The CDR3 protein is CSVEEDGTANYEQYF. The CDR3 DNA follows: TGCAGCGTTGAAGAAGACGGGACTGCCAACTACGAGCAGTACTTC.

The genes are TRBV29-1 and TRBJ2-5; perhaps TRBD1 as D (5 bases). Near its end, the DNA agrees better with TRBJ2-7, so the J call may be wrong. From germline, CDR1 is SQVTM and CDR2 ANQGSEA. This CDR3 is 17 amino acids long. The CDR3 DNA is TGCAGCGTTGAAGCTTTTACTCAGGGCACCAGCTCCTACGAGCAGTACTTC. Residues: CSVEAFTQGTSSYEQYF.

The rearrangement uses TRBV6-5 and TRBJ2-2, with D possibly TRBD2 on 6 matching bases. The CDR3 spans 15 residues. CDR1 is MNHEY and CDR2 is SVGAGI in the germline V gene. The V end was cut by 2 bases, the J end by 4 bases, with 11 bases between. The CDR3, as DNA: TGTGCCAGCAGTTACGGAAGGGGAGGCACCGGGGAGCTGTTTTTT. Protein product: CASSYGRGGTGELFF.

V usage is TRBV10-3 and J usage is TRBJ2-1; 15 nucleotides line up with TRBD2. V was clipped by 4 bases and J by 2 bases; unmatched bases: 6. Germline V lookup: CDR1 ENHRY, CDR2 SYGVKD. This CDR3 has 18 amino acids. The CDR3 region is CAISGTSGRDRTYNEQFF. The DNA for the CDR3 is TGTGCCATCAGTGGGACTAGCGGGAGGGACAGGACCTACAATGAGCAGTTCTTC.

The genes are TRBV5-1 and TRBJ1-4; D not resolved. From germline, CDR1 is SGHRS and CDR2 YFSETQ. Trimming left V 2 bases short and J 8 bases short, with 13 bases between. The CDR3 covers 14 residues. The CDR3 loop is CASSLYNSGEKLFF. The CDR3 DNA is TGCGCCAGCAGCTTATATAATAGCGGGGAAAAACTGTTTTTT.